These 5 T cell receptor beta chains originate from one sample sequenced in a study of human T cells and chemical hapten exposure. The time point denotes: patch test 1, 2 weeks after DPC sensitization. Treatment indicated: therapeutic diphenylcyclopropenone sensitization with weekly scalp DPC. TCRdb recomputed calls from the RACE reads with MiXCR, one row per CDR3 protein. The sample includes roughly 360,000 distinct CDR3 sequences, roughly 4.8% seen only once; the top ten take about 2.1%. The input for sequencing was whole blood, taken in connection with sensitization to the hapten diphenylcyclopropenone (DPC). The receptors were sampled from a woman between 45 and 60 years old with alopecia areata. Some clones in this sample may be carry-over from other donors' samples.

The table lists this clonotype with many counts. This sequence joins TRBV6-2 or TRBV6-3 and TRBJ1-2; unclear D gene. Germline V CDR1 and CDR2: MNHEY, SVGEGT. The CDR3 is made up of 13 amino acids. V was trimmed by 6 bases and J by 2 bases, leaving 10 bases between them. As DNA, the CDR3 is TGTGCCAGCAGCCCCACGCTGAACTATGGCTACACCTTC. This sequence encodes CASSPTLNYGYTF.

The V and J genes are TRBV25-1 and TRBJ1-4; D not certain. The CDR3 has 15 residues. Germline CDR1 and CDR2: MGHDK and SYGVNS. The V end was cut by 2 bases, the J end by 5 bases, with 12 bases between. The CDR3 protein is CASSEPAGENEKLFF. The CDR3 DNA is TGTGCCAGCAGTGAACCGGCAGGAGAAAATGAAAAACTGTTTTTT. Based on the CDR3 plus reference TRBV25-1 and TRBJ1-4, the full variable domain is EADIYQTPRYLVIGTGKKITLECSQTMGHDKMYWYQQDPGMELHLIHYSYGVNSTEKGDLSSESTVSRIRTEHFPLTLESARPSHTSQYLCASSEPAGENEKLFFGSGTQLSVL.

This clonotype was seen ten or more times. The chain links TRBV18 to TRBJ1-5, with D perhaps matching TRBD1 (6 bases). There are 15 residues in the CDR3. V lost 6 bases and J 5 bases, leaving 17 bases between the germline ends. Germline CDR1 KGHSH, CDR2 LQKENI. The CDR3 loop is CASSPMGGADQPQHF. The CDR3 DNA sequence: TGTGCCAGCTCCCCCATGGGGGGGGCGGATCAGCCCCAGCATTTT.

The CDR3 protein is CASSLSRRYRDNEQFF. CDR3 DNA: TGTGCCAGCAGTTTATCCAGGCGGTACCGTGACAATGAGCAGTTCTTC. The chain recombines TRBV27 with TRBJ2-1; unclear D gene. CDR1 is MNHEY, CDR2 SMNVEV, per germline (reference sequence). Trimming pared 0 bases from V and 5 bases from J, leaving 14 bases between. The CDR3 runs to 16 residues.

Only a few counts were recorded for this clonotype. CDR3 protein: CASSYRIGELFF. Written as DNA, the CDR3 is TGTGCCAGCAGCTACAGGATCGGGGAGCTGTTTTTT. The rearrangement links TRBV14 to TRBJ2-2; perhaps TRBD1 as D (5 bases). Germline CDR1 and CDR2: SGHDN and FVKESK. V dropped 5 bases and J dropped 7 bases, with 8 bases sitting between them. The CDR3 extends over 12 amino acids.